The source of this T cell receptor (beta chain) is a study of T cells in Graves' hyperthyroidism and ophthalmopathy. The CDR3 has 13 amino acids. V lost 3 bases and J 5 bases, leaving 14 bases between the germline ends. From germline, CDR1 is SQVTM and CDR2 ANQGSEA. Patients aged 18 to 65 with hyperthyroidism were newly diagnosed, with duration under 2 months. Thyroid ultrasound and orbital computed tomography, with clinical symptoms and serum thyroxine and TRAb, informed diagnoses. Using RNA transcripts as the source, TCR beta CDR3 regions were amplified. The HTBI primer set drove a first-round RT-PCR of the TCR CDR3. From the multiplex PCR reads, TCRdb called clonotypes with MiXCR, one entry per CDR3 protein. The sample comprises 75,000 to 100,000 distinct CDR3 sequences, around 50% of which are singletons, and around 29% rests with the top ten.

The chain recombines TRBV29-1 with TRBJ2-7; D is undetermined. The TCR sequence derives from a woman in her thirties or forties with Graves' hyperthyroidism. What was sequenced was blood. The CDR3 DNA follows: TGCAGCGTTGAGAGTGGGTACGAGGACGAGCAGTACTTC. It yields the protein CSVESGYEDEQYF.